Listed below are T cell receptor beta chains from one sample, sequenced in a study of blood T cell repertoires in COVID-19. Method: immunoSEQ multiplex PCR; TCRdb's copy keeps in-frame clones and lacks some. The data contain fewer than 200,000 clones, 70% to 85% of them singletons. Sequencing input: peripheral blood. The receptors shown here come from a woman of 80 years or more with acute or convalescent COVID-19. CDR3s include the opening cysteine and the closing phenylalanine or tryptophan. The D gene is left open where the match is weak. Clone size appears in some rows only: once, few, many, or a class for an expanded clone.

clone_size: -; j_call: TRBJ1-5; d_call: TRBD1; v_call: TRBV2; cdr3_aa: CASSGPGQGRALPQHF; cdr3_nt: TGTGCCAGCAGTGGACCCGGACAGGGGCGGGCTTTGCCCCAGCATTTT
clone_size: -; j_call: TRBJ2-1; d_call: -; v_call: TRBV7-8; cdr3_aa: CASSAPRYVSYNEQFF; cdr3_nt: TGTGCCAGCAGCGCGCCTCGATACGTATCCTACAATGAGCAGTTCTTC
clone_size: once; j_call: TRBJ2-2; d_call: TRBD2; v_call: TRBV4-2; cdr3_aa: CASSQDRLAGEAGELFF; cdr3_nt: TGTGCCAGCAGCCAAGATAGACTAGCGGGAGAAGCTGGGGAGCTGTTTTTT
clone_size: -; j_call: TRBJ1-1; d_call: TRBD1; v_call: TRBV2; cdr3_aa: CASSEERGRITEAFF; cdr3_nt: TGTGCCAGCAGTGAAGAAAGGGGGCGCATCACTGAAGCTTTCTTT
clone_size: once; j_call: TRBJ2-2; d_call: TRBD1; v_call: TRBV7-3; cdr3_aa: CASSQAGQGSGELFF; cdr3_nt: TGTGCCAGCAGCCAAGCGGGACAGGGGTCCGGGGAGCTGTTTTTT
clone_size: -; j_call: TRBJ1-2; d_call: TRBD1; v_call: TRBV11-2; cdr3_aa: CASGTDNYGYTF; cdr3_nt: TGTGCCAGCGGGACAGATAACTATGGCTACACCTTC
clone_size: -; j_call: TRBJ2-7; d_call: -; v_call: TRBV6-2/TRBV6-3; cdr3_aa: CASSMTGLIYEQYF; cdr3_nt: TGTGCCAGCAGCATGACAGGTTTGATCTACGAGCAGTACTTC
clone_size: few; j_call: TRBJ1-1; d_call: TRBD1; v_call: TRBV2; cdr3_aa: CASSPDGTGGREAFF; cdr3_nt: TGTGCCAGCAGTCCCGACGGGACAGGTGGAAGGGAAGCTTTCTTT
clone_size: -; j_call: TRBJ2-1; d_call: TRBD2; v_call: TRBV9; cdr3_aa: CASSPRPSGGAGEQFF; cdr3_nt: TGTGCCAGCAGCCCAAGGCCTAGCGGGGGGGCGGGTGAGCAGTTCTTC
clone_size: -; j_call: TRBJ1-4; d_call: TRBD1; v_call: TRBV9; cdr3_aa: CASSPHPGTANEKLFF; cdr3_nt: TGTGCCAGCAGCCCACATCCCGGGACAGCTAATGAAAAACTGTTTTTT
clone_size: -; j_call: TRBJ1-6; d_call: TRBD1; v_call: TRBV12-5; cdr3_aa: CASGSGGTGSPLHF; cdr3_nt: TGTGCTAGTGGCTCAGGGGGTACGGGTTCACCCCTCCACTTT
clone_size: -; j_call: TRBJ2-7; d_call: -; v_call: TRBV18; cdr3_aa: CASSPRTVTYEQYF; cdr3_nt: TGTGCCAGCTCACCACGGACAGTCACCTACGAGCAGTACTTC
clone_size: -; j_call: TRBJ1-1; d_call: TRBD1; v_call: TRBV29-1; cdr3_aa: CSAGQGLNTEAFF; cdr3_nt: TGCAGCGCAGGACAGGGGTTGAACACTGAAGCTTTCTTT
clone_size: -; j_call: TRBJ2-7; d_call: TRBD2; v_call: TRBV3-1/TRBV3-2; cdr3_aa: CASSHSLAGEQYF; cdr3_nt: TGTGCCAGCAGCCATTCACTAGCGGGTGAGCAGTACTTC
clone_size: -; j_call: TRBJ2-1; d_call: -; v_call: TRBV11-3; cdr3_aa: CASSLGDAGPGSYNEQFF; cdr3_nt: TGTGCCAGCAGCTTAGGAGACGCAGGGCCGGGTTCCTACAATGAGCAGTTCTTC
clone_size: -; j_call: TRBJ2-7; d_call: -; v_call: TRBV11-3; cdr3_aa: CASSLDSLGVGEASEQYF; cdr3_nt: TGTGCCAGCAGCTTAGACTCCCTGGGAGTGGGAGAGGCCTCCGAGCAGTACTTC
clone_size: -; j_call: TRBJ2-1; d_call: TRBD2; v_call: TRBV27; cdr3_aa: CASSSTAGPSGRAGGEQFF; cdr3_nt: TGTGCCAGCAGTTCTACCGCCGGGCCTAGCGGGAGGGCCGGGGGTGAGCAGTTCTTC
clone_size: -; j_call: TRBJ1-3; d_call: -; v_call: TRBV2; cdr3_aa: CASSWHQGAGNTIYF; cdr3_nt: TGTGCCAGCAGTTGGCATCAGGGTGCTGGAAACACCATATATTTT
clone_size: -; j_call: TRBJ2-3; d_call: -; v_call: TRBV19; cdr3_aa: CASSIARAGTDTQYF; cdr3_nt: TGTGCCAGTAGTATAGCCAGGGCCGGCACAGATACGCAGTATTTT
clone_size: -; j_call: TRBJ2-4; d_call: -; v_call: TRBV7-2; cdr3_aa: CASSLDSGSLIQYF; cdr3_nt: TGTGCCAGCAGCTTAGACTCGGGATCCTTGATTCAGTACTTC
clone_size: -; j_call: TRBJ2-2; d_call: TRBD2; v_call: TRBV18; cdr3_aa: CASSPASGIGTGELFF; cdr3_nt: TGTGCCAGCTCACCTGCTAGCGGGATAGGCACCGGGGAGCTGTTTTTT
clone_size: once; j_call: TRBJ2-1; d_call: -; v_call: TRBV6-5; cdr3_aa: CASTEVGQTYNEQFF; cdr3_nt: TGTGCCAGCACCGAGGTTGGACAGACATACAATGAGCAGTTCTTC
clone_size: -; j_call: TRBJ1-3; d_call: -; v_call: TRBV7-9; cdr3_aa: CASSLGGVSSGNTIYF; cdr3_nt: TGTGCCAGCAGCTTAGGCGGGGTCAGCTCTGGAAACACCATATATTTT
clone_size: -; j_call: TRBJ2-1; d_call: TRBD2; v_call: TRBV4-1; cdr3_aa: CASSFLAGGKASYNEQFF; cdr3_nt: TGCGCCAGCAGCTTCCTAGCGGGAGGGAAGGCGTCCTACAATGAGCAGTTCTTC
clone_size: once; j_call: TRBJ2-1; d_call: TRBD1; v_call: TRBV19; cdr3_aa: CASRLGPGQLRNEQFF; cdr3_nt: TGTGCCAGTAGGCTGGGCCCGGGACAGCTCCGTAATGAGCAGTTCTTC
clone_size: -; j_call: TRBJ1-3; d_call: -; v_call: TRBV6-5; cdr3_aa: CASLTGLSGNTIYF; cdr3_nt: TGTGCCAGCCTGACAGGCCTCTCTGGAAACACCATATATTTT
clone_size: few; j_call: TRBJ2-7; d_call: -; v_call: TRBV9; cdr3_aa: CASSTSDSLSYEQYF; cdr3_nt: TGTGCCAGCAGCACTTCGGACAGTCTCTCCTACGAGCAGTACTTC
clone_size: -; j_call: TRBJ1-2; d_call: -; v_call: TRBV25-1; cdr3_aa: CASRRAGNYGYTF; cdr3_nt: TGTGCCAGCAGGAGGGCAGGAAACTATGGCTACACCTTC
clone_size: -; j_call: TRBJ2-5; d_call: -; v_call: TRBV9; cdr3_aa: CASSVAPLGRETQYF; cdr3_nt: TGTGCCAGCAGCGTAGCTCCCCTGGGGCGGGAGACCCAGTACTTC
clone_size: -; j_call: TRBJ2-2; d_call: TRBD2; v_call: TRBV30; cdr3_aa: CAWTSGLGRGGELFF; cdr3_nt: TGTGCCTGGACTAGCGGCCTCGGGAGGGGCGGGGAGCTGTTTTTT
clone_size: -; j_call: TRBJ2-3; d_call: TRBD2; v_call: TRBV9; cdr3_aa: CASSATSGGITDTQYF; cdr3_nt: TGTGCCAGCAGCGCGACTAGCGGGGGAATCACAGATACGCAGTATTTT
clone_size: -; j_call: TRBJ2-1; d_call: -; v_call: TRBV5-4; cdr3_aa: CASSAVVTVSYNEQFF; cdr3_nt: TGTGCCAGCAGCGCTGTCGTGACAGTCTCCTACAATGAGCAGTTCTTC
clone_size: -; j_call: TRBJ1-1; d_call: -; v_call: TRBV7-9; cdr3_aa: CASSPSTGEAFF; cdr3_nt: TGTGCCAGCAGCCCCTCAACCGGTGAAGCTTTCTTT
clone_size: -; j_call: TRBJ2-4; d_call: TRBD2; v_call: TRBV4-2; cdr3_aa: CASSQEPGGPVEGNIQYF; cdr3_nt: TGTGCCAGCAGCCAAGAGCCGGGAGGGCCGGTCGAGGGAAACATTCAGTACTTC
clone_size: few; j_call: TRBJ2-5; d_call: -; v_call: TRBV4-3; cdr3_aa: CASSQARGGETQYF; cdr3_nt: TGCGCCAGCAGCCAAGCCAGAGGTGGGGAGACCCAGTACTTC
clone_size: -; j_call: TRBJ1-1; d_call: -; v_call: TRBV5-4; cdr3_aa: CASSLTGTPNTEAFF; cdr3_nt: TGTGCCAGCAGCTTGACCGGGACACCGAACACTGAAGCTTTCTTT
clone_size: -; j_call: TRBJ2-5; d_call: TRBD1; v_call: TRBV5-4; cdr3_aa: CASSLIETGAETQYF; cdr3_nt: TGTGCCAGCAGCTTAATCGAGACAGGGGCAGAGACCCAGTACTTC
clone_size: few; j_call: TRBJ1-1; d_call: -; v_call: TRBV18; cdr3_aa: CAAHRETNTEAFF; cdr3_nt: TGTGCCGCCCACAGGGAGACGAACACTGAAGCTTTCTTT
clone_size: -; j_call: TRBJ1-6; d_call: TRBD1; v_call: TRBV5-1; cdr3_aa: CASSLDPGTGRSPLHF; cdr3_nt: TGCGCCAGCAGCCTGGACCCCGGGACAGGGCGGTCACCCCTCCACTTT
clone_size: -; j_call: TRBJ2-3; d_call: TRBD1; v_call: TRBV2; cdr3_aa: CASSRQGFTDTQYF; cdr3_nt: TGTGCCAGCAGCCGACAGGGATTTACAGATACGCAGTATTTT
clone_size: few; j_call: TRBJ1-2; d_call: -; v_call: TRBV4-1; cdr3_aa: CASSKGHFGVMGSGYTF; cdr3_nt: TGCGCCAGCAGCAAGGGACATTTTGGGGTCATGGGATCTGGCTACACCTTC
clone_size: -; j_call: TRBJ1-1; d_call: -; v_call: TRBV6-2/TRBV6-3; cdr3_aa: CASSYRQQGRDEAFF; cdr3_nt: TGTGCCAGCAGTTACCGCCAACAGGGTAGGGACGAAGCTTTCTTT
clone_size: -; j_call: TRBJ1-2; d_call: TRBD1; v_call: TRBV7-3; cdr3_aa: CASSYRTGSGLGYTF; cdr3_nt: TGTGCCAGCAGCTACCGGACAGGGAGCGGGCTAGGCTACACCTTC
clone_size: -; j_call: TRBJ2-5; d_call: -; v_call: TRBV2; cdr3_aa: CASSLFQAGFQETQYF; cdr3_nt: TGTGCCAGCAGCTTGTTCCAAGCGGGTTTCCAAGAGACCCAGTACTTC
clone_size: few; j_call: TRBJ1-3; d_call: -; v_call: TRBV6-5; cdr3_aa: CASSLRRFGNTIYF; cdr3_nt: TGTGCCAGCAGCCTCCGGAGGTTCGGAAACACCATATATTTT
clone_size: -; j_call: TRBJ1-5; d_call: TRBD1; v_call: TRBV19; cdr3_aa: CASSIGTGGNQPQHF; cdr3_nt: TGTGCCAGTAGTATAGGGACAGGGGGCAATCAGCCCCAGCATTTT
clone_size: few; j_call: TRBJ2-1; d_call: -; v_call: TRBV10-3; cdr3_aa: CAIRADGSGEQFF; cdr3_nt: TGTGCCATCAGGGCAGACGGGTCGGGTGAGCAGTTCTTC
clone_size: -; j_call: TRBJ2-7; d_call: TRBD1; v_call: TRBV19; cdr3_aa: CASSMEGGFSSYEQYF; cdr3_nt: TGTGCCAGTAGTATGGAAGGGGGCTTTAGCTCCTACGAGCAGTACTTC
clone_size: -; j_call: TRBJ1-2; d_call: TRBD1; v_call: TRBV5-1; cdr3_aa: CASSSPPGTANYGYTF; cdr3_nt: TGCGCCAGCAGCTCTCCTCCCGGGACAGCCAACTATGGCTACACCTTC
clone_size: once; j_call: TRBJ1-5; d_call: -; v_call: TRBV19; cdr3_aa: CASIRGGFGNQPQHF; cdr3_nt: TGTGCCAGTATACGGGGGGGTTTTGGCAATCAGCCCCAGCATTTT
clone_size: -; j_call: TRBJ1-2; d_call: TRBD1; v_call: TRBV2; cdr3_aa: CASSVPGQNYGYTF; cdr3_nt: TGTGCCAGCAGTGTCCCGGGACAGAACTATGGCTACACCTTC
clone_size: -; j_call: TRBJ2-1; d_call: -; v_call: TRBV5-4; cdr3_aa: CASSYGVGASGNEQFF; cdr3_nt: TGTGCCAGCAGCTATGGCGTGGGGGCCTCCGGCAATGAGCAGTTCTTC
clone_size: -; j_call: TRBJ1-4; d_call: -; v_call: TRBV7-9; cdr3_aa: CASRRGDNEKLFF; cdr3_nt: TGTGCCAGCCGAAGGGGCGATAATGAAAAACTGTTTTTT
clone_size: -; j_call: TRBJ2-7; d_call: -; v_call: TRBV7-9; cdr3_aa: CASSLGGLTYEQYF; cdr3_nt: TGTGCCAGCAGCTTAGGGGGGCTTACCTACGAGCAGTACTTC
clone_size: few; j_call: TRBJ2-5; d_call: TRBD1; v_call: TRBV25-1; cdr3_aa: CATNRGRETQYF; cdr3_nt: TGTGCCACCAACAGGGGGCGGGAGACCCAGTACTTC
clone_size: -; j_call: TRBJ1-6; d_call: -; v_call: TRBV9; cdr3_aa: CASSVGQEDSPLHF; cdr3_nt: TGTGCCAGCAGCGTAGGTCAGGAAGATTCACCCCTCCACTTT
clone_size: -; j_call: TRBJ2-2; d_call: -; v_call: TRBV5-1; cdr3_aa: CASSPGKDTGELFF; cdr3_nt: TGCGCCAGCAGTCCCGGGAAAGACACCGGGGAGCTGTTTTTT
clone_size: -; j_call: TRBJ2-3; d_call: TRBD2; v_call: TRBV4-3; cdr3_aa: CASSQDRELASGADTDTQYF; cdr3_nt: TGCGCCAGCAGCCAAGATAGGGAGTTGGCTAGCGGGGCTGACACAGATACGCAGTATTTT
clone_size: -; j_call: TRBJ2-1; d_call: -; v_call: TRBV7-9; cdr3_aa: CASEGGTSSYNEQFF; cdr3_nt: TGTGCCAGCGAGGGGGGGACCAGCTCCTACAATGAGCAGTTCTTC
clone_size: -; j_call: TRBJ2-1; d_call: TRBD1; v_call: TRBV6-6; cdr3_aa: CASPGGRENEQFF; cdr3_nt: TGTGCCAGCCCAGGGGGCAGGGAGAATGAGCAGTTCTTC